The rows below give T cell receptor beta chains drawn from one sample of a study of cytomegalovirus exposure and HLA in healthy donors. The protocol was immunoSEQ multiplex PCR, while the TCRdb copy is restricted to in-frame clones and leaves out a portion. The data contain more than 140,000 clones, more than 60% of them singletons. Material for sequencing was PBMCs. Receptors originate from a female donor in good health and CMV-seronegative. Both conserved end residues are part of each CDR3. A D gene is named only where the DNA matches it firmly. Rows may omit the clone size; those that give it use once, few, many or a size class.

V gene,clone size,CDR3 length,D gene,J gene,CDR3 DNA,CDR3 protein
TRBV27,NA,19,TRBD1,TRBJ1-1,TGTGCCAGCAGTTTATCGGCTGAGACTTGGACAGGGGGAAGGACTGAAGCTTTCTTT,CASSLSAETWTGGRTEAFF
TRBV7-9,NA,15,TRBD1,TRBJ2-7,TGTGCCAGCAGCTTGGGGACAGGGCGGGCCTACGAGCAGTACTTC,CASSLGTGRAYEQYF
TRBV6-1,NA,15,TRBD1,TRBJ2-7,TGTGCCAGCAGTTTTTTGGGACAGGCAAACTACGAGCAGTACTTC,CASSFLGQANYEQYF
TRBV5-5,NA,14,TRBD1,TRBJ1-2,TGTGCCAGCAGCCACCCCGGGACAGGGTTCGGCTACACCTTC,CASSHPGTGFGYTF
TRBV19,NA,13,NA,TRBJ1-2,TGTGCCAGTAGTACCGGGTTATCTTATGGCTACACCTTC,CASSTGLSYGYTF
TRBV7-9,NA,16,TRBD1,TRBJ1-1,TGTGCCAGCAGCCGATCGGTGGACAGGGGATCTACTGAAGCTTTCTTT,CASSRSVDRGSTEAFF
TRBV6-5,NA,15,TRBD1,TRBJ1-1,TGTGCCAGCAGTTACTCGAAGGGGGCGAACACTGAAGCTTTCTTT,CASSYSKGANTEAFF
TRBV7-2,NA,18,NA,TRBJ2-4,TGTGCCAGCAGCCCGCTAGCTGACGTTTTCTTTACCAAAAACATTCAGTACTTC,CASSPLADVFFTKNIQYF
TRBV2,NA,14,NA,TRBJ2-2,TGTGCCAGCAGGGTACAGGGAGCTCCCGGGGAGCTGTTTTTT,CASRVQGAPGELFF
TRBV5-1,NA,14,TRBD2,TRBJ2-3,TGCGCCAGCAGCTTGGCCGGGGGGTCTGATACGCAGTATTTT,CASSLAGGSDTQYF
TRBV5-6,NA,16,TRBD1,TRBJ2-2,TGTGCCAGCAGCTCGGGACAGGGTGTCGGCACCGGGGAGCTGTTTTTT,CASSSGQGVGTGELFF
TRBV5-1,NA,16,NA,TRBJ2-3,TGCGCCAGCAGCTTCCAACAGGGTTCTAGCACAGATACGCAGTATTTT,CASSFQQGSSTDTQYF
TRBV28,NA,14,NA,TRBJ2-7,TGTGCCAGCAGTTTCCAGGGAAGGGGTCGGGAGCAGTACTTC,CASSFQGRGREQYF
TRBV19,NA,16,NA,TRBJ1-1,TGTGCCAGTACAAGGGGGACGGTCCTAATGAACACTGAAGCTTTCTTT,CASTRGTVLMNTEAFF
TRBV19,NA,16,TRBD2,TRBJ2-5,TGTGCCAGTAGTCCCCTAGCGGGGGCCCGAGGAGAGACCCAGTACTTC,CASSPLAGARGETQYF
TRBV7-8,NA,16,TRBD2,TRBJ2-5,TGTGCCAGCAGCAAGCGGACTAGCGGAATTCAAGAGACCCAGTACTTC,CASSKRTSGIQETQYF
TRBV27,NA,14,NA,TRBJ2-2,TGTGCCAGCAGCACAGGGTTTTTCACCGGGGAGCTGTTTTTT,CASSTGFFTGELFF
TRBV5-1,NA,14,NA,TRBJ2-7,TGCGCCAGCAGCTTGGCTCTGGGCACCTACGAGCAGTACTTC,CASSLALGTYEQYF
TRBV11-1,NA,16,TRBD1,TRBJ1-1,TGTGCCAGCGGATCGATGAGGACAGGGTCGAACACTGAAGCTTTCTTT,CASGSMRTGSNTEAFF
TRBV10-3,few,12,TRBD1,TRBJ2-2,TGTGCCATCATCACAGGGGTCGGGGAGCTGTTTTTT,CAIITGVGELFF
TRBV18,NA,14,NA,TRBJ2-7,TGTGCCAGCTCACCGGGAGGGGGGGTCTACGAGCAGTACTTC,CASSPGGGVYEQYF
TRBV5-5,few,15,TRBD1,TRBJ1-2,TGTGCCAGCAGCTTTGGACAGGGGAGTAACTATGGCTACACCTTC,CASSFGQGSNYGYTF
TRBV4-2,few,18,TRBD2,TRBJ2-5,TGTGCCAGCAGCCATCAAACGGCGGCTAGCGGGAAACAAGAGACCCAGTACTTC,CASSHQTAASGKQETQYF